This TCR beta chain was profiled in a study of T-cell reconstitution after alpha-beta-depleted transplantation in children. Trimming removed 3 bases from V and 4 bases from J; junction bases left unmatched: 14. This CDR3 has 17 residues. This clonotype came up a few times. The library targeted TCRbeta and was prepared with unique molecular identifiers. TCRdb passed the PCR reads through MiXCR, listing each CDR3 protein once. The repertoire holds 400,000 to 500,000 distinct CDR3 sequences, with roughly a tenth as singletons. The receptor was isolated from a human donor who donated a stem cell graft to a child with acute myeloid leukemia. The material sequenced was PBMCs from the stem cell graft donor, taken from the stem cell graft. The chain couples TRBV12-3 or TRBV12-4 to TRBJ2-7, with 8 bases fitting TRBD2. For the CDR3, the DNA is TGTGCCAGCAGTTTCTGGACTAGCCCCACCTTAAAATACGAGCAGTACTTC. Translating it yields CASSFWTSPTLKYEQYF.